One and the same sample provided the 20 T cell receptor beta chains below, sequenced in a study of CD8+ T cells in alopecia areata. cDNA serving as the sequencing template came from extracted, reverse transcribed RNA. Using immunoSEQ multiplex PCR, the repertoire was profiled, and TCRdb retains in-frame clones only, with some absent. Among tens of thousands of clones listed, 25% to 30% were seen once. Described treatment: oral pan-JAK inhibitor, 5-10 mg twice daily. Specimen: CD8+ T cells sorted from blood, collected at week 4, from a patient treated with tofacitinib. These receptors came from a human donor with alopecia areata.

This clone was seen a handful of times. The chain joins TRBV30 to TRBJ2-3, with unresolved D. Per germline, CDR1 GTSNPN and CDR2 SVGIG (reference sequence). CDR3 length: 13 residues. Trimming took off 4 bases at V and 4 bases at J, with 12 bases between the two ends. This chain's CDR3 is CAWNIGYADTQYF. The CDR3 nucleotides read TGTGCCTGGAATATTGGCTACGCAGATACGCAGTATTTT.

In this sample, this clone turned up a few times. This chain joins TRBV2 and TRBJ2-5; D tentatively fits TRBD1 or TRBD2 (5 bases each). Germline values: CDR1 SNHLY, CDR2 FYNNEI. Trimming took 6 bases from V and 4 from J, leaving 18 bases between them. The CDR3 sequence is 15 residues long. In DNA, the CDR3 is TGTGCCAGCAGAACCGGGACGTTAACTCGAGAGACCCAGTACTTC. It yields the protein CASRTGTLTRETQYF.

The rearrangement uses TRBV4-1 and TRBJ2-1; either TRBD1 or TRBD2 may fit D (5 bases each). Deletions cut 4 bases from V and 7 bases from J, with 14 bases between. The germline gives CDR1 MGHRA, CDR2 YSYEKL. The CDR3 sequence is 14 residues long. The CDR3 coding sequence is TGCGCCAGCAGCCTTACCGGGACCGTAAATGAGCAGTTCTTC. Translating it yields CASSLTGTVNEQFF.

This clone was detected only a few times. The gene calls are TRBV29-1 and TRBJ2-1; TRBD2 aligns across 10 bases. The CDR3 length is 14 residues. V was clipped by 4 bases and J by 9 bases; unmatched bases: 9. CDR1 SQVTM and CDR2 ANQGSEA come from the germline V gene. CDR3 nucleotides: TGCAGCGTTGCAAGCGGGAGGGCCGGTACTGAGCAGTTCTTC. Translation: CSVASGRAGTEQFF.

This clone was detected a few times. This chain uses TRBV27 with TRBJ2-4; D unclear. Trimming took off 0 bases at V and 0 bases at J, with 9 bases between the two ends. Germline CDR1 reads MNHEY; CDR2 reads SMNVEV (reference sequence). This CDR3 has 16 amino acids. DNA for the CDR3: TGTGCCAGCAGTTTATCAGGGTGGTTAGCCAAAAACATTCAGTACTTC. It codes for CASSLSGWLAKNIQYF.

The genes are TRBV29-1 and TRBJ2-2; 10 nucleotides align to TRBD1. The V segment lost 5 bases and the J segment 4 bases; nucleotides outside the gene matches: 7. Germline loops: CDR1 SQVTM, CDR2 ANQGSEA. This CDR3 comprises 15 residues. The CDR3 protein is CSVWAWDRGTGELFF. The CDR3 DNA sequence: TGCAGCGTTTGGGCTTGGGACAGGGGCACCGGGGAGCTGTTTTTT.

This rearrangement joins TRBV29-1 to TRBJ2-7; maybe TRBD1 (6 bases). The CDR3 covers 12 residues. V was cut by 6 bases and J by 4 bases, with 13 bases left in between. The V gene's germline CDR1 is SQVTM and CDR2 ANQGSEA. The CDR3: CSVHGTTYEQYF. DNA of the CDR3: TGCAGCGTCCACGGGACAACTTACGAGCAGTACTTC.

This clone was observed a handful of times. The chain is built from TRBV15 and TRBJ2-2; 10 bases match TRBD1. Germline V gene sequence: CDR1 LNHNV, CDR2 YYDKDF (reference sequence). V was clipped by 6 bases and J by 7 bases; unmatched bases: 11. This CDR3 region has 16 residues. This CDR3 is CATRGPGQGIVGELFF. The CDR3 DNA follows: TGTGCCACCAGAGGCCCGGGACAGGGGATAGTCGGGGAGCTGTTTTTT. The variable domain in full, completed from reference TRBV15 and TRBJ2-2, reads DAMVIQNPRYQVTQFGKPVTLSCSQTLNHNVMYWYQQKSSQAPKLLFHYYDKDFNNEADTPDNFQSRRPNTSFCFLDIRSPGLGDTAMYLCATRGPGQGIVGELFFGEGSRLTVL.

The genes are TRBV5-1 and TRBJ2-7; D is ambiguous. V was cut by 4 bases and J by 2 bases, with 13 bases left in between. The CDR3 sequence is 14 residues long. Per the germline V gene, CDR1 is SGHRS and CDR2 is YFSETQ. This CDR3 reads CASSPGRTAYEQYF. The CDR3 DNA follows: TGCGCCAGCAGCCCCGGACGAACCGCCTACGAGCAGTACTTC.

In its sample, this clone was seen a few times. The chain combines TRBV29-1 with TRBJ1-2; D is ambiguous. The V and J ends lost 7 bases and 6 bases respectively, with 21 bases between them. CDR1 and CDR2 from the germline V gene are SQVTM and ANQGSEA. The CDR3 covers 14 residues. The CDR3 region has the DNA TGCAGCGCCGCCGAGGGCCCTGGAGTGGATGGCTACACCTTC. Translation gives CSAAEGPGVDGYTF. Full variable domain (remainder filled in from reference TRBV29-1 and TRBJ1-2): SAVISQKPSRDICQRGTSLTIQCQVDSQVTMMFWYRQQPGQSLTLIATANQGSEATYESGFVIDKFPISRPNLTFSTLTVSNMSPEDSSIYLCSAAEGPGVDGYTFGSGTRLTVV.

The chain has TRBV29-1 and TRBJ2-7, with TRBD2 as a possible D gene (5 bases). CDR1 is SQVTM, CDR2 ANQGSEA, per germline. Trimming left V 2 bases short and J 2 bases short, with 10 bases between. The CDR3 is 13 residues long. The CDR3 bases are TGCAGCGTTGAAATTGTCGGGACCTACGAGCAGTACTTC. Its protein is CSVEIVGTYEQYF.

DNA for the CDR3: TGTGCGGGGGCTCGTGGGTATGAGACAGATACGCAGTATTTT. It is translated as CAGARGYETDTQYF. The chain employs TRBV5-6 and TRBJ2-3; D is perhaps TRBD1 (6 bases). Germline assignment: CDR1 SGHDT and CDR2 YYEEEE. The CDR3 covers 14 residues.

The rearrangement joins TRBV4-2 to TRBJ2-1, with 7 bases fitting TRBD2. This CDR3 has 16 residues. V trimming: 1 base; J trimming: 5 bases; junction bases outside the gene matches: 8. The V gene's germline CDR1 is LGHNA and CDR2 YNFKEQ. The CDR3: CASSQVDGRLDNEQFF. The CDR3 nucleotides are TGTGCCAGCAGCCAAGTGGACGGGAGGCTGGACAATGAGCAGTTCTTC.

The CDR3 DNA reads as TGTGCCTGGAGGGAGAAAGGGGGCTTCGAGCAGTACTTC. Translation: CAWREKGGFEQYF. J is TRBJ2-7 and V is TRBV30; 7 nucleotides line up with TRBD1. V shed 3 bases, J shed 6 bases, and the junction held 8 bases outside the gene matches. From germline, CDR1 is GTSNPN and CDR2 SVGIG (reference sequence). The CDR3 contains 13 residues.

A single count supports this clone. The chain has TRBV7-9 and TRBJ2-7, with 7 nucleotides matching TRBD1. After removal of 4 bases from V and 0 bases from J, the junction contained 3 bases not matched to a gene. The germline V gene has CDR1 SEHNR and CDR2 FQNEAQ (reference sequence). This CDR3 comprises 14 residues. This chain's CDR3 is CASSSGTASYEQYF. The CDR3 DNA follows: TGTGCCAGCAGCTCCGGGACAGCCTCCTACGAGCAGTACTTC.

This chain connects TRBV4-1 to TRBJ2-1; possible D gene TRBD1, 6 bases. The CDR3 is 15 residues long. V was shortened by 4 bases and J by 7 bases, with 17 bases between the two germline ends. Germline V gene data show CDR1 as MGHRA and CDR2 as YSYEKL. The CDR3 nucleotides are TGCGCCAGCAGCCCCCTGGGGGCGTCGGAGAATGAGCAGTTCTTC. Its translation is CASSPLGASENEQFF.

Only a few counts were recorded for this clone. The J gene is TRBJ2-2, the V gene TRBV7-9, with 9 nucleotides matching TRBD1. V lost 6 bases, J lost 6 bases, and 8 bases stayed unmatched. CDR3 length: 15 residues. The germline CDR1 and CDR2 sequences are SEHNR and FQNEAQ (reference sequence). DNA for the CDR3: TGTGCCAGCAGACTACAGGGGGCGCCGGCCGGGGAGCTGTTTTTT. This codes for CASRLQGAPAGELFF. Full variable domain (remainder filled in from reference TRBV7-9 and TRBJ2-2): DTGVSQNPRHKITKRGQNVTFRCDPISEHNRLYWYRQTLGQGPEFLTYFQNEAQLEKSRLLSDRFSAERPKGSFSTLEIQRTEQGDSAMYLCASRLQGAPAGELFFGEGSRLTVL.

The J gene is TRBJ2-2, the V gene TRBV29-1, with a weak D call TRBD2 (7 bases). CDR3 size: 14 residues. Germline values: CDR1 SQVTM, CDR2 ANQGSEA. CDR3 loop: CAVADREGDGELFF. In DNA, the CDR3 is TGCGCCGTAGCTGATAGGGAGGGGGACGGGGAGCTGTTTTTT.

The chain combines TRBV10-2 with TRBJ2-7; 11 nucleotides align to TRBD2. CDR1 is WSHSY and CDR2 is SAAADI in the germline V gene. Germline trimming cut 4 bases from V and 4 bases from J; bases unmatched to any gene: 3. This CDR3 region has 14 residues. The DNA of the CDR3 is TGCGCCAGCAGTGGTAGCGGGAGGGGGTACGAGCAGTACTTC. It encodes CASSGSGRGYEQYF.

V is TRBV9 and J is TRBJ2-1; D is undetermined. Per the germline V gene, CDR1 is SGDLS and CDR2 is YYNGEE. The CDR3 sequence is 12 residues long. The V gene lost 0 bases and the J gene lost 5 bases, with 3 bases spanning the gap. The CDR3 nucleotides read TGTGCCAGCAGCGTAGACCACAATGAGCAGTTCTTC. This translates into CASSVDHNEQFF.